This TCR beta chain was documented in a study of shared clonotypes between healthy human individuals. Looking at the study overall: There were three CD4 naive, three CD4 memory, two CD8 naive and one CD8 memory plates per donor.

TCRdb's table, derived via immunoSEQ multiplex PCR, lists solely in-frame clones and lacks some. The sample has 2 million to 2.5 million clones, over 90% seen once. CDR3 length: 12 residues. Trimming removed 5 bases from V and 4 bases from J, with 8 bases in between. The germline V gene has CDR1 MNHEY and CDR2 SMNVEV (reference sequence). The specimen was naive CD4+ T cells from PBMCs. Subset of the sample: CD45RA+ positively selected. The chain joins TRBV27 to TRBJ1-2; no definite D call. This receptor was identified in a man between 18 and 29 years old in good health. Some clones in this sample may be carry-over from other donors' samples. Here the CDR3 DNA reads TGTGCCAGCAGTGGCTTGGGCTATGGCTACACCTTC. This encodes CASSGLGYGYTF.